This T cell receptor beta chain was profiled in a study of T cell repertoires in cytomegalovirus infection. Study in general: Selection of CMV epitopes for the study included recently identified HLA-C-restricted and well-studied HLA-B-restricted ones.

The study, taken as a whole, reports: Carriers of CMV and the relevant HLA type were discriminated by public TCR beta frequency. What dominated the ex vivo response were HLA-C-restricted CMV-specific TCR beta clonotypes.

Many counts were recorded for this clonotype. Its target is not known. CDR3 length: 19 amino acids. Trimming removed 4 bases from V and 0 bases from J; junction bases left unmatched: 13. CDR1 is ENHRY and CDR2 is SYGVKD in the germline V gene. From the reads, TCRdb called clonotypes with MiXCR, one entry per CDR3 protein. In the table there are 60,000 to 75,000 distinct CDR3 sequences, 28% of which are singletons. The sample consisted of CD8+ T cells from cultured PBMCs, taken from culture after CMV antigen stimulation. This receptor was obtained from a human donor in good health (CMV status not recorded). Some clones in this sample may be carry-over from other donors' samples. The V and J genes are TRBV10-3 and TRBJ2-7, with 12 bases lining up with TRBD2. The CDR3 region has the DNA TGTGCCATCAGTGGGTCGACACGGACTAGCGGGGTAAGCTCCTACGAGCAGTACTTC. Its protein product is CAISGSTRTSGVSSYEQYF.